Each of the 28 T cell receptor beta chains below was sequenced from the same sample in a study of T-cell memory formation after mild COVID-19. MiXCR, run by TCRdb on the 5' RACE reads, gives a single entry per CDR3 protein. The sample has roughly 250,000 distinct CDR3 sequences, around 15% seen once; the top ten hold 3.5% to 4%. Sequencing was done on a sample of PBMCs or a T cell subset sorted from them (not recorded which). The receptors were sampled from a young man who had mild COVID-19 (a few samples of this study predate the infection). Cell type and time point are not known.

This clonotype was detected only a few times. The V and J genes are TRBV28 and TRBJ1-5, with 8 bases fitting TRBD1. The CDR3 is 14 residues long. Germline V gives CDR1 MDHEN, CDR2 SYDVKM. With V trimmed by 4 bases and J by 7 bases, 6 bases remained unmatched. The CDR3 loop reads CASSSGGRGQPQHF. CDR3 sequence (DNA): TGTGCCAGCAGTTCAGGGGGCCGGGGGCAGCCCCAGCATTTT.

V and J are TRBV4-3 and TRBJ1-4; D gene unclear. The V end was cut by 3 bases, the J end by 8 bases, with 19 bases between. The CDR3 runs 16 residues. From germline, CDR1 is LGHNA and CDR2 YSLEER. CDR3 coding DNA: TGCGCCAGCAGCCACCGACCCCGGGGAGTTGAGGAAAAACTGTTTTTT. Translation: CASSHRPRGVEEKLFF.

This chain connects TRBV20-1 to TRBJ2-3; D is tentatively TRBD1 or TRBD2 (5 bases each). The germline CDR1 and CDR2 sequences are DFQATT and SNEGSKA (reference sequence). V shed 5 bases and J shed 2 bases, with 14 bases lying between them. The CDR3 contains 14 residues. As DNA, the CDR3 is TGCAGTGCTCGTCCGGGGCAGACCACAGATACGCAGTATTTT. This translates into CSARPGQTTDTQYF.

V is TRBV20-1 and J is TRBJ1-4, with D possibly TRBD1 on 5 matching bases. Per germline, CDR1 DFQATT and CDR2 SNEGSKA (reference sequence). V was pared by 6 bases and J by 7 bases, with 12 bases between. The CDR3 consists of 12 residues. CDR3 protein: CSAERQGEKLFF. DNA for the CDR3: TGCAGTGCCGAAAGGCAGGGTGAAAAACTGTTTTTT.

This clonotype was seen a handful of times. The chain employs TRBV5-4 and TRBJ2-1; TRBD2 matches at 7 bases. Trimming cost V 2 bases and J 7 bases; bases outside gene matches: 9. This CDR3 is built from 15 residues. The germline V gene encodes CDR1 SGHNT and CDR2 YYREEE (reference sequence). CDR3 coding DNA: TGTGCCAGCAGCTTTCGCGCGGGAGCTTCTAATGAGCAGTTCTTC. It yields the protein CASSFRAGASNEQFF.

This clonotype has a handful of counts. The rearrangement joins TRBV7-2 to TRBJ1-5, with TRBD1 matching 9 bases. The CDR3 totals 14 residues. After removal of 4 bases from V and 6 bases from J, the junction contained 4 bases not matched to a gene. Germline V gene data show CDR1 as SGHTA and CDR2 as FQGNSA. The CDR3 coding sequence is TGTGCCAGCAGCTCACAGGGGGCCGGTCAGCCCCAGCATTTT. It is translated as CASSSQGAGQPQHF.

This clonotype has only a few counts. The CDR3 DNA follows: TGTGCCAGCAGTTACGAGGCTTCCTACAATGAGCAGTTCTTC. Protein: CASSYEASYNEQFF. The rearrangement uses TRBV6-5 and TRBJ2-1; D gene uncertain. V was clipped by 2 bases and J by 1 base, with 6 bases between them. The CDR3 sequence is 14 residues long. Germline lookup yields CDR1 MNHEY and CDR2 SVGAGI.

There are a few counts of this clonotype. The chain carries TRBV5-1 and TRBJ2-1; 7 bases map to TRBD1. The junction had 11 bases not matched to a gene; V was cut back by 3 bases and J by 2 bases. There are 17 residues in the CDR3. Looked up from germline, CDR1 is SGHRS and CDR2 is YFSETQ. The CDR3 DNA reads as TGCGCCAGCAGCTCTTCACCGGGACAGAGCCCCTACAATGAGCAGTTCTTC. This encodes CASSSSPGQSPYNEQFF.

The chain uses TRBV4-2 and TRBJ1-1; D is unresolved. CDR3 length equals 14 residues. The V end was cut by 1 base, the J end by 4 bases, with 10 bases between. Germline V lookup: CDR1 LGHNA, CDR2 YNFKEQ. Here the CDR3 reads CASSQANQRTEAFF. DNA of the CDR3: TGTGCCAGCAGCCAAGCCAATCAGCGCACTGAAGCTTTCTTT.

This clonotype has more than one count but fewer than ten. This chain links TRBV7-2 with TRBJ1-5; D is ambiguous. The ends were cut back, 6 bases at V and 2 bases at J, with 14 bases in the middle. The CDR3 runs 15 residues. Germline loops: CDR1 SGHTA, CDR2 FQGNSA. CDR3 loop: CASSPERTGNQPQHF. The CDR3 DNA follows: TGTGCCAGCAGTCCCGAAAGGACGGGCAATCAGCCCCAGCATTTT.

This rearrangement joins TRBV27 to TRBJ1-5, with D possibly matching TRBD1 (6 bases). With 3 bases removed from V and 9 bases from J, the gap between germline ends came to 12 bases. CDR3 length equals 13 residues. The germline V gene encodes CDR1 MNHEY and CDR2 SMNVEV (reference sequence). The CDR3 sequence is CASSFKGVWPQHF. The DNA of the CDR3 is TGTGCCAGCAGTTTTAAGGGGGTTTGGCCCCAGCATTTT.

This rearrangement joins TRBV11-2 to TRBJ2-7, with TRBD1 identical over 11 bases. The germline CDR1 and CDR2 sequences are SGHAT and FQNNGV. The junction had 9 bases not matched to a gene; V was cut back by 5 bases and J by 0 bases. The CDR3 is 17 amino acids. CDR3 sequence (DNA): TGTGCCAGCAGCCCCGGGACAGGGGGTCAGAGCTCCTACGAGCAGTACGTC. This translates into CASSPGTGGQSSYEQYV.

This chain uses TRBV3-1 with TRBJ2-7; TRBD1 agrees at 10 bases. V trimming: 5 bases; J trimming: 5 bases; junction bases outside the gene matches: 9. There are 15 residues in the CDR3. CDR1 is LGHDT, CDR2 YNNKEL, per germline (reference sequence). The CDR3 sequence: CASSYPGQGVHEQYF. In nucleotides, the CDR3 is TGTGCCAGCAGCTACCCAGGACAGGGGGTCCACGAGCAGTACTTC.

The gene calls are TRBV20-1 and TRBJ1-2, with no clear D. Trimming left V 6 bases short and J 1 base short, with 12 bases between. The germline V gene encodes CDR1 DFQATT and CDR2 SNEGSKA (reference sequence). This CDR3 comprises 13 residues. The CDR3 bases are TGCAGTGCCCCTAGGAGGGATAACTATGGCTACACCTTC. Amino acid sequence: CSAPRRDNYGYTF.

A few counts support this clonotype. The chain carries TRBV2 and TRBJ2-2; D is ambiguous. The CDR3 has 11 residues. The V and J ends lost 4 bases and 11 bases respectively, with 8 bases between them. CDR1 and CDR2 (germline): SNHLY, FYNNEI. The CDR3 DNA sequence: TGTGCCAGCAGTGGATATGAAGAGCTGTTTTTT. It yields the protein CASSGYEELFF.

The chain uses TRBV6-1 and TRBJ1-2, with D maybe TRBD1 (5 bases). V lost 4 bases, J lost 4 bases, and 31 bases lay in between. The CDR3 consists of 20 residues. Per germline, CDR1 MNHNS and CDR2 SASEGT. The CDR3 spells CASSVPRPRSGPRVSYGYTF. CDR3 bases: TGTGCCAGCAGTGTCCCCCGGCCCCGGTCTGGCCCCAGGGTCTCCTATGGCTACACCTTC.

The rearrangement joins TRBV7-2 to TRBJ2-1; no clear D. CDR1 and CDR2 from the germline V gene are SGHTA and FQGNSA. There are 15 residues in the CDR3. V lost 2 bases and J lost 3, with 11 bases in between. CDR3 residues: CASSLLVGFYNEQFF. DNA of the CDR3: TGTGCCAGCAGCTTACTTGTGGGCTTCTACAATGAGCAGTTCTTC.

This rearrangement joins TRBV5-1 to TRBJ2-3; maybe TRBD2 (5 bases). This CDR3 comprises 13 residues. Germline CDR1 is SGHRS and CDR2 is YFSETQ. V lost 5 bases, J lost 0 bases, and 7 bases lay in between. CDR3 in DNA: TGCGCCAGCAGAGGGAGCAGCACAGATACGCAGTATTTT. Translation gives CASRGSSTDTQYF.

This clonotype has only a few counts. The DNA of the CDR3 is TGTGCCAGCAGTTTAGGTAGCGGGGGGAAGTACCAAGAGACCCAGTACTTC. Its protein product is CASSLGSGGKYQETQYF. J is TRBJ2-5 and V is TRBV12-3 or TRBV12-4; 10 nucleotides match TRBD2. The V gene end was trimmed by 1 base and the J gene end by 0 bases; junction bases not matched to a gene: 5. This CDR3 is built from 17 residues.

This clonotype was recorded at least ten times. CDR3 coding DNA: TGTGCCAGCTCACCACAAGCGTACAATGAGCAGTTCTTC. Protein product: CASSPQAYNEQFF. The chain joins TRBV18 to TRBJ2-1, with no clear D. V was cut by 1 base and J by 4 bases, with 5 bases left in between. Germline V gene sequence: CDR1 KGHSH, CDR2 LQKENI. This CDR3 region has 13 residues.

As for this clonotype: This may come from a read error, since a much larger clone is one base off. No conserved phenylalanine or tryptophan is present at the end of the CDR3, so a read error is the likely explanation. The chain is built from TRBV7-9 and TRBJ2-7, with D perhaps matching TRBD1 (6 bases). This CDR3 is built from 13 residues. Germline CDR1 and CDR2: SEHNR and FQNEAQ (reference sequence). Trimming removed 8 bases from V and 2 bases from J, with 13 bases in between. In nucleotides, the CDR3 is TGTGCCAGCGGAGAAGGGGGAGCCTACGAGCAGTACTTA. Translated, it gives CASGEGGAYEQYL.

This clonotype is a singleton in its sample. V is TRBV5-1 and J is TRBJ1-6; D unclear. CDR3 size: 15 residues. Per the germline V gene, CDR1 is SGHRS and CDR2 is YFSETQ. Trimming pared 0 bases from V and 10 bases from J, leaving 14 bases between. DNA for the CDR3: TGCGCCAGCAGCTTGGGGGTCGGGGTCCAGTCACCCCTCCACTTT. This sequence encodes CASSLGVGVQSPLHF. The entire variable domain, with the rest obtained from reference TRBV5-1 and TRBJ1-6, is as follows: KAGVTQTPRYLIKTRGQQVTLSCSPISGHRSVSWYQQTPGQGLQFLFEYFSETQRNKGNFPGRFSGRQFSNSRSEMNVSTLELGDSALYLCASSLGVGVQSPLHFGNGTRLTVT.

The chain links TRBV18 to TRBJ1-1; TRBD1 might be the D (5 bases). This CDR3 has 16 amino acids. V was trimmed by 3 bases and J by 5 bases, leaving 19 bases between them. From germline, CDR1 is KGHSH and CDR2 LQKENI. CDR3 DNA sequence: TGTGCCAGCTCACCCAGGGAGGGTGGTCGACGAACTGAAGCTTTCTTT. Protein sequence: CASSPREGGRRTEAFF.

Points on this clonotype: A read error may account for a junction end that differs from germline. The V call is TRBV5-1, the J call TRBJ1-2; possibly TRBD1 for D (6 bases). Germline CDR1 SGHRS, CDR2 YFSETQ. This CDR3 is 16 amino acids long. In nucleotides, the CDR3 is TGCGACAGCAGCTTGAATGACAGGTCATCTGGGTATGGCTACACCTTC. This encodes CDSSLNDRSSGYGYTF.

About this clonotype itself: A much larger clone is a single base away; this may be a read error. This sequence joins TRBV2 and TRBJ2-2, with D maybe TRBD2 (5 bases). The CDR3 loop spans 13 amino acids. In germline, CDR1 is SNHLY, CDR2 FYNNEI. The CDR3 DNA sequence: TGTGCCAGCAGCGGCAGTCAAACCGGGGAGCTGATTTTT. This translates into CASSGSQTGELIF.

This clonotype was detected a few times. As DNA, the CDR3 is TGCGCCAGCAGGACCGGGGTAGATACGCAGTATTTT. This gives the protein CASRTGVDTQYF. The rearrangement uses TRBV5-1 and TRBJ2-3, with D possibly being TRBD2 (5 bases). Trimming shortened V by 5 bases and J by 5 bases, and 9 bases separated the two germline ends. CDR1 and CDR2 (germline): SGHRS, YFSETQ. The CDR3 spans 12 residues.

The chain couples TRBV20-1 to TRBJ2-3, with 10 nucleotides matching TRBD1. V lost 2 bases, J lost 3 bases, and 2 bases stayed unmatched. The CDR3 has 14 amino acids. CDR1 DFQATT and CDR2 SNEGSKA come from the germline V gene (reference sequence). This CDR3 is CSARRQGATDTQYF. CDR3 nucleotide sequence: TGCAGTGCTAGACGACAGGGGGCTACAGATACGCAGTATTTT.

CDR3 protein: CASSSRAVTDTQYF. The DNA of the CDR3 is TGTGCCAGCAGCTCCCGCGCGGTCACAGATACGCAGTATTTT. The chain is built from TRBV7-2 and TRBJ2-3; D gene ambiguous. Trimming removed 4 bases from V and 2 bases from J, with 10 bases in between. Per germline, CDR1 SGHTA and CDR2 FQGNSA. The CDR3 runs 14 residues.